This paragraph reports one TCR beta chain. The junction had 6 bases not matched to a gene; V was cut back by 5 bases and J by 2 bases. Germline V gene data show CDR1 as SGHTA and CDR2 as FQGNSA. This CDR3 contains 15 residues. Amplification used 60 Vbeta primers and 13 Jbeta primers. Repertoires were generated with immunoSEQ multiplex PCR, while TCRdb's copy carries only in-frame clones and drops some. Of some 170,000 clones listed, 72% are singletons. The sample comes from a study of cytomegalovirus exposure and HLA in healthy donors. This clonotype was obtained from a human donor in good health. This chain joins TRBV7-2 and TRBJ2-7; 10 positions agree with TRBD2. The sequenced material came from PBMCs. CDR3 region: CASSRSGGNTYEQYF. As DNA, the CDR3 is TGTGCCAGCAGCCGTAGCGGGGGGAATACCTACGAGCAGTACTTC. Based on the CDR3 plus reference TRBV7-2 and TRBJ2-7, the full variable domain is GAGVSQSPSNKVTEKGKDVELRCDPISGHTALYWYRQSLGQGLEFLIYFQGNSAPDKSGLPSDRFSAERTGGSVSTLTIQRTQQEDSAVYLCASSRSGGNTYEQYFGPGTRLTVT.